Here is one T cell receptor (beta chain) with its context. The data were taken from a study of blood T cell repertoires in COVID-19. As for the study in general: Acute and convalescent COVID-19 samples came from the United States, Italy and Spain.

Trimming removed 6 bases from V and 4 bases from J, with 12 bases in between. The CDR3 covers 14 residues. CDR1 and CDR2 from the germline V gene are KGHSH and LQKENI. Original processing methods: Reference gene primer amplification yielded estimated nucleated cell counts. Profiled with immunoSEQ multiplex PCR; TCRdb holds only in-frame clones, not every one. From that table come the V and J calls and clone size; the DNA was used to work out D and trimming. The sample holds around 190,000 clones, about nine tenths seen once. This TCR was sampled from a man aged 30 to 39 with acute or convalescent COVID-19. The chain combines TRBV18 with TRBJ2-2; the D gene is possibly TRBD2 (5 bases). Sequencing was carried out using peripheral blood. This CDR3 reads CASSPGVVTGELFF. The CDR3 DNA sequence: TGTGCCAGCTCGCCCGGGGTGGTCACCGGGGAGCTGTTTTTT.